This T cell receptor (beta chain) was obtained from a study of cytomegalovirus exposure and HLA in healthy donors. Trimming took off 9 bases at V and 0 bases at J, with 9 bases between the two ends. From germline, CDR1 is MNHEY and CDR2 SVGAGI. The CDR3 has 13 amino acids. PCR used 60 Vbeta primers and 13 Jbeta primers. Sequenced by immunoSEQ multiplex PCR; TCRdb stores in-frame clones only, minus some. The sample includes 150,000 or so clones, approximately 86% of them seen just once. In its sample, this clone was seen once. This clonotype was obtained from a male donor in good health and CMV-seronegative. The material sequenced was PBMCs. The chain combines TRBV6-5 with TRBJ2-1; D unresolved. The CDR3 spells CASSSSSYNEQFF. The CDR3 nucleotides read TGTGCCAGTTCCAGTTCCTCCTACAATGAGCAGTTCTTC.